The 2 T cell receptor beta chains below were found in one sample sequenced in a study of regulatory T cells in long-lasting Graves disease. Libraries of TCR beta came from iRepertoire HTBI primers plus Arm-PCR of CDR3 regions. Using its own MiXCR run on the multiplex PCR reads, TCRdb lists one record per CDR3 protein. The sample lists about 560,000 distinct CDR3 sequences, roughly 15% occurring once. The time point was: newly diagnosed GD, antithyroid drugs for less than 3 months. The TCR library was made from RNA that had been extracted from PBMCs in TRIzol. This sample was shared with a second study, whose subject was T cells in Graves' hyperthyroidism and ophthalmopathy.

Material: peripheral blood mononuclear cells (PBMCs), obtained at new diagnosis, from a patient treated with antithyroid drugs. The receptors were gathered from a man in his late teens or twenties with Graves disease.

This sequence joins TRBV5-1 and TRBJ2-5, with D possibly matching TRBD2 (5 bases). V shed 0 bases and J shed 4 bases, with 10 bases lying between them. This CDR3 is built from 14 residues. Germline V gene lookup returns CDR1 SGHRS and CDR2 YFSETQ. This chain's CDR3 is CASSLEYRGETQYF. In nucleotides, the CDR3 is TGCGCCAGCAGCTTGGAATACCGGGGAGAGACCCAGTACTTC. Full variable domain (remainder filled in from reference TRBV5-1 and TRBJ2-5): KAGVTQTPRYLIKTRGQQVTLSCSPISGHRSVSWYQQTPGQGLQFLFEYFSETQRNKGNFPGRFSGRQFSNSRSEMNVSTLELGDSALYLCASSLEYRGETQYFGPGTRLLVL.

In its sample, this clonotype was seen many times. The chain employs TRBV10-3 and TRBJ2-1; 9 bases fit TRBD2. Trimming at V came to 8 bases and at J to 4 bases, leaving 12 bases not matched to a gene. There are 16 residues in the CDR3. The germline CDR1 and CDR2 sequences are ENHRY and SYGVKD. The CDR3 bases are TGTGCCATCTCTGCAGGACTAGCGTCCCGATACAATGAGCAGTTCTTC. It encodes CAISAGLASRYNEQFF.